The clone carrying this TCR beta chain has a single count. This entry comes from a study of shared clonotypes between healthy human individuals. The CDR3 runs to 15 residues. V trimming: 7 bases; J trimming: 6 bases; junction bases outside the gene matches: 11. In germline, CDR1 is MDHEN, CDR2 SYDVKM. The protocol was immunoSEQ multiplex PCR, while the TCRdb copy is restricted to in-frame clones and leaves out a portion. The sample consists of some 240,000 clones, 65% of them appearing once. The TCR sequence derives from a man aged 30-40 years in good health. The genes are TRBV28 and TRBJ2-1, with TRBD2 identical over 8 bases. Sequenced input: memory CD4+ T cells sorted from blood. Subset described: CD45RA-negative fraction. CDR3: CASTVWTSRGNEQFF. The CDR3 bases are TGTGCCAGCACCGTCTGGACTAGCAGGGGCAATGAGCAGTTCTTC.